This passage covers 30 T cell receptor beta chains from one sample sequenced in a study of T cell responses to AZD1222 COVID-19 vaccine. TCRdb keeps only in-frame clones here, not all; method: immunoSEQ multiplex PCR. This table has 140,000 to 150,000 clones, about 92% appearing once. Material: peripheral blood, obtained after recovery from COVID-19. These receptors all stem from an adult who had recovered from COVID-19.

The chain has TRBV9 and TRBJ2-1; TRBD1 aligns across 10 bases. Germline values: CDR1 SGDLS, CDR2 YYNGEE. The CDR3 is made up of 13 amino acids. Trimming took 3 bases from V and 10 from J; bases not matched to a gene: 4. The CDR3 reads CASSETGGQEQFF. CDR3 bases: TGTGCCAGCAGCGAGACAGGGGGCCAGGAGCAGTTCTTC.

V and J are TRBV9 and TRBJ1-2, with D hard to call. V dropped 4 bases and J dropped 5 bases, with 12 bases sitting between them. CDR3 length: 13 residues. From germline, CDR1 is SGDLS and CDR2 YYNGEE. This chain's CDR3 is CASSPAGSYGYTF. CDR3 bases: TGTGCCAGCAGCCCCGCCGGATCTTATGGCTACACCTTC.

The chain's CDR3 is CASSTGTSGSYAYNEQFF. CDR3 nucleotide sequence: TGTGCCAGCAGCACTGGGACTAGCGGGAGTTACGCCTACAATGAGCAGTTCTTC. The chain uses TRBV7-2 and TRBJ2-1, with 14 nucleotides matching TRBD2. The V gene's germline CDR1 is SGHTA and CDR2 FQGNSA. Trimming cost V 5 bases and J 2 bases; bases outside gene matches: 8. CDR3 length equals 18 residues.

The rearrangement joins TRBV7-2 to TRBJ1-2, with TRBD1 matching over 9 bases. There are 13 residues in the CDR3. V shed 1 base and J 8 bases; nucleotides not matched to a gene: 2. CDR1 is SGHTA and CDR2 is FQGNSA in the germline V gene. The CDR3 spells CASSLGGQGGYTF. CDR3 sequence (DNA): TGTGCCAGCAGCTTAGGGGGACAGGGCGGCTACACCTTC.

The gene calls are TRBV12-3 or TRBV12-4 and TRBJ1-5; D unresolved. Trimming stripped 6 bases from V and 0 bases from J, with 6 bases between. This CDR3 is built from 13 residues. The CDR3 region is CASRFYSNQPQHF. CDR3 nucleotides: TGTGCCAGCAGGTTTTATAGCAATCAGCCCCAGCATTTT.

The V gene is TRBV5-1, the J gene TRBJ2-1; D gene unclear. Trimming took 0 bases from V and 15 from J, leaving 13 bases between them. This CDR3 contains 12 residues. Germline CDR1 reads SGHRS; CDR2 reads YFSETQ. This chain's CDR3 is CASSLEGTSRFF. In nucleotides, the CDR3 is TGCGCCAGCAGCTTGGAAGGAACGTCTCGGTTCTTC. Drawing the rest from reference TRBV5-1 and TRBJ2-1, the complete variable domain is KAGVTQTPRYLIKTRGQQVTLSCSPISGHRSVSWYQQTPGQGLQFLFEYFSETQRNKGNFPGRFSGRQFSNSRSEMNVSTLELGDSALYLCASSLEGTSRFFGPGTRLTVL.

The rearrangement uses TRBV28 and TRBJ1-2; no definite D call. V was pared by 5 bases and J by 1 base, with 14 bases between. This CDR3 comprises 15 residues. Germline V gene data show CDR1 as MDHEN and CDR2 as SYDVKM. The CDR3 DNA reads TGTGCCAGCAGTCCCCAAGGAGTTTTTAACTATGGCTACACCTTC. Translation: CASSPQGVFNYGYTF.

The V gene is TRBV15, the J gene TRBJ1-5; 7 nucleotides match TRBD1. The CDR3 covers 14 residues. Germline V gene sequence: CDR1 LNHNV, CDR2 YYDKDF (reference sequence). The V gene end was trimmed by 4 bases and the J gene end by 5 bases; junction bases not matched to a gene: 5. For the CDR3, the DNA is TGTGCCACCAGCAAAGGAGGGGGCTATCAGCCCCAGCATTTT. The encoded protein is CATSKGGGYQPQHF.

The V gene is TRBV28, the J gene TRBJ2-5, with 8 positions matching TRBD2. V shed 2 bases and J 6 bases; nucleotides not matched to a gene: 5. There are 14 residues in the CDR3. In germline, CDR1 is MDHEN, CDR2 SYDVKM. The CDR3 is CASSLTSGGQTQYF. CDR3 nucleotide sequence: TGTGCCAGCAGTTTAACTAGCGGAGGTCAGACCCAGTACTTC. Using reference TRBV28 and TRBJ2-5 for the parts outside the CDR3, the full variable domain is DVKVTQSSRYLVKRTGEKVFLECVQDMDHENMFWYRQDPGLGLRLIYFSYDVKMKEKGDIPEGYSVSREKKERFSLILESASTNQTSMYLCASSLTSGGQTQYFGPGTRLLVL.

This sequence joins TRBV6-5 and TRBJ1-1; D ambiguous. Trimming removed 1 base at V and 6 bases at J, with 12 bases between. The germline V gene encodes CDR1 MNHEY and CDR2 SVGAGI. The CDR3 sequence is 14 residues long. CDR3 loop: CASSYLVRGAEAFF. The DNA for the CDR3 is TGTGCCAGCAGTTACTTGGTTCGTGGCGCTGAAGCTTTCTTT.

J is TRBJ2-3 and V is TRBV19; TRBD2 agrees at 12 bases. Per germline, CDR1 LNHDA and CDR2 SQIVND (reference sequence). The CDR3 length is 17 residues. V lost 3 bases and J lost 6; bases outside the gene matches: 10. The CDR3 is CASSIRASGRVMDTQYF. DNA of the CDR3: TGTGCCAGTAGTATCCGCGCTAGCGGGAGGGTCATGGATACGCAGTATTTT. Looking up the rest from reference TRBV19 and TRBJ2-3 gives the full variable domain: DGGITQSPKYLFRKEGQNVTLSCEQNLNHDAMYWYRQDPGQGLRLIYYSQIVNDFQKGDIAEGYSVSREKKESFPLTVTSAQKNPTAFYLCASSIRASGRVMDTQYFGPGTRLTVL.

This sequence joins TRBV3-1 (or the pseudogene TRBV3-2) and TRBJ2-5; D call uncertain. The CDR3 covers 19 residues. CDR1 LGHDT and CDR2 YNNKEL come from the germline V gene (reference sequence). The ends were cut back, 2 bases at V and 1 base at J, with 23 bases in the middle. CDR3 residues: CASSQLERVTDVFQETQYF. CDR3 bases: TGTGCCAGCAGCCAACTTGAGCGAGTGACGGATGTTTTCCAAGAGACCCAGTACTTC.

V and J are TRBV2 and TRBJ2-7; 11 nucleotides match TRBD2. The CDR3 contains 15 residues. The junction had 3 bases not matched to a gene; V was cut back by 2 bases and J by 3 bases. Germline V gene lookup returns CDR1 SNHLY and CDR2 FYNNEI. The CDR3 sequence is CASSERLAGNYEQYF. CDR3 DNA sequence: TGTGCCAGCAGTGAAAGACTAGCGGGAAACTACGAGCAGTACTTC. Drawing the rest from reference TRBV2 and TRBJ2-7, the complete variable domain is EPEVTQTPSHQVTQMGQEVILRCVPISNHLYFYWYRQILGQKVEFLVSFYNNEISEKSEIFDDQFSVERPDGSNFTLKIRSTKLEDSAMYFCASSERLAGNYEQYFGPGTRLTVT.

This rearrangement joins TRBV7-2 to TRBJ2-1; no firm D call. Per the germline V gene, CDR1 is SGHTA and CDR2 is FQGNSA. V was cut by 3 bases and J by 5 bases, with 14 bases left in between. The CDR3 is 15 residues long. CDR3 in amino acids: CASSLGLARNNEQFF. The CDR3 DNA sequence: TGTGCCAGCAGCTTGGGGTTAGCCAGGAACAATGAGCAGTTCTTC.

This clone was counted a single time. The rearrangement joins TRBV5-1 to TRBJ2-1, with 12 bases matching TRBD2. Germline CDR1 reads SGHRS; CDR2 reads YFSETQ. V was clipped by 0 bases and J by 5 bases; unmatched bases: 3. This CDR3 has 16 amino acids. The CDR3 is CASSLVRTSGDNEQFF. CDR3 sequence (DNA): TGCGCCAGCAGCTTGGTTAGGACTAGCGGGGACAATGAGCAGTTCTTC.

The chain employs TRBV4-1 and TRBJ2-5; D is unresolved. The ends were cut back, 0 bases at V and 0 bases at J, with 14 bases in the middle. Per germline, CDR1 MGHRA and CDR2 YSYEKL. The CDR3 extends over 17 amino acids. CDR3 coding DNA: TGCGCCAGCAGCCAAGATCGGCGGATGGGGTACCAAGAGACCCAGTACTTC. Encoded protein: CASSQDRRMGYQETQYF.

As regards this clone: Additional DNA sequences in this sample encode the identical CDR3. The chain is built from TRBV10-3 and TRBJ2-5; 9 nucleotides match TRBD2. This CDR3 is built from 14 residues. CDR1 is ENHRY, CDR2 SYGVKD, per germline. After removal of 6 bases from V and 3 bases from J, the junction contained 5 bases not matched to a gene. The CDR3 is CAISATSGKETQYF. The CDR3 DNA sequence: TGTGCCATCAGCGCGACTAGCGGAAAAGAGACCCAGTACTTC.

This chain joins TRBV7-3 and TRBJ2-1; TRBD1 matches at 9 bases. V shed 5 bases and J 5 bases; nucleotides not matched to a gene: 1. CDR1 is SGHTA, CDR2 FQGTGA, per germline. This CDR3 spans 13 amino acids. CDR3 DNA sequence: TGTGCCAGCAGCCGGGACAGGGACAATGAGCAGTTCTTC. This codes for CASSRDRDNEQFF.

In its sample, this clone was seen once. The genes are TRBV7-9 and TRBJ2-7; D gene unclear. CDR1 is SEHNR and CDR2 is FQNEAQ in the germline V gene (reference sequence). Trimming cost V 5 bases and J 3 bases, with 8 bases left between them. The CDR3 totals 12 residues. The CDR3 here is CASSGSSYEQYF. The CDR3 coding sequence is TGTGCCAGCAGCGGTAGCAGCTACGAGCAGTACTTC.

The chain carries TRBV2 and TRBJ2-1; no clear D. There are 14 residues in the CDR3. V was pared by 8 bases and J by 1 base, with 12 bases between. The germline V gene has CDR1 SNHLY and CDR2 FYNNEI. CDR3 sequence: CASDERESYNEQFF. In DNA form, the CDR3 reads TGTGCCAGCGATGAGCGCGAGTCCTACAATGAGCAGTTCTTC.

The chain uses TRBV5-1 and TRBJ1-3, with a weak D call TRBD1 (6 bases). CDR3 length: 17 amino acids. V lost 2 bases and J 0 bases, leaving 15 bases between the germline ends. CDR1 is SGHRS and CDR2 is YFSETQ in the germline V gene. In nucleotides, the CDR3 is TGCGCCAGCAGCTTTGGGGGCCTGGGCATCTCTGGAAACACCATATATTTT. Protein: CASSFGGLGISGNTIYF.

The CDR3 sequence is CASSPQASGGDTQYF. CDR3 DNA: TGTGCCAGTAGTCCCCAGGCGAGTGGCGGAGATACGCAGTATTTT. The chain is built from TRBV19 and TRBJ2-3; D unresolved. CDR1 is LNHDA, CDR2 SQIVND, per germline (reference sequence). This CDR3 is 15 amino acids long. V was clipped by 5 bases and J by 5 bases, with 17 bases between them.

The chain combines TRBV6-5 with TRBJ1-1; 8 bases agree with TRBD1. V lost 7 bases, J lost 4 bases, and 5 bases stayed unmatched. CDR3 length: 13 amino acids. Germline V gives CDR1 MNHEY, CDR2 SVGAGI. The CDR3 region has the DNA TGTGCCAGCAAGGGCAGGGGGCTCACTGAAGCTTTCTTT. Its protein is CASKGRGLTEAFF.

The chain carries TRBV19 and TRBJ2-7; D uncertain. The germline gives CDR1 LNHDA, CDR2 SQIVND (reference sequence). This CDR3 is 15 amino acids long. V lost 5 bases to trimming and J lost 2 bases, with 16 bases between them. DNA for the CDR3: TGTGCCAGTAGTCCTCCCCCGGGCCTGGCCTACGAGCAGTACTTC. Its protein is CASSPPPGLAYEQYF. Full variable domain (outside the CDR3, taken from reference TRBV19 and TRBJ2-7): DGGITQSPKYLFRKEGQNVTLSCEQNLNHDAMYWYRQDPGQGLRLIYYSQIVNDFQKGDIAEGYSVSREKKESFPLTVTSAQKNPTAFYLCASSPPPGLAYEQYFGPGTRLTVT.

V is TRBV11-2 and J is TRBJ2-5, with D perhaps matching TRBD1 (6 bases). Germline V gene sequence: CDR1 SGHAT, CDR2 FQNNGV. The CDR3 extends over 14 amino acids. V was clipped by 6 bases and J by 1 base, with 12 bases between them. CDR3 coding DNA: TGTGCCAGCAGGTGGGGACACGTCCAAGAGACCCAGTACTTC. Translated: CASRWGHVQETQYF.

The chain joins TRBV7-2 to TRBJ1-1, with D possibly being TRBD1 (5 bases). The ends were cut back, 3 bases at V and 4 bases at J, with 12 bases in the middle. This CDR3 is 14 amino acids long. Per germline, CDR1 SGHTA and CDR2 FQGNSA. The CDR3 DNA sequence: TGTGCCAGCAGCTTCCGGGGGTTGGGCACTGAAGCTTTCTTT. Encoded protein: CASSFRGLGTEAFF.

The chain employs TRBV5-4 and TRBJ2-7, with D hard to call. The CDR3 is 14 residues long. Germline loops: CDR1 SGHNT, CDR2 YYREEE (reference sequence). V lost 7 bases and J lost 3, with 17 bases in between. CDR3 DNA: TGTGCCAGCGGGGTATACATGGGAAGCTACGAGCAGTACTTC. Translation gives CASGVYMGSYEQYF.

The chain employs TRBV4-2 and TRBJ2-5, with D perhaps TRBD2 (5 bases). Trimming took 0 bases from V and 0 from J, leaving 17 bases between them. Germline V lookup: CDR1 LGHNA, CDR2 YNFKEQ. This CDR3 is 18 amino acids long. CDR3 sequence (DNA): TGTGCCAGCAGCCAAGATAAAGCGGCTAGCAGAGACCAAGAGACCCAGTACTTC. It is translated as CASSQDKAASRDQETQYF.

The chain joins TRBV6-5 to TRBJ2-3, with a tentative D call TRBD2 (6 bases). Per the germline V gene, CDR1 is MNHEY and CDR2 is SVGAGI. The CDR3 covers 13 residues. Deletions cut 8 bases from V and 0 bases from J, with 9 bases between. CDR3 nucleotides: TGTGCCAGCGTCCGGGGGAGCACAGATACGCAGTATTTT. It translates to CASVRGSTDTQYF.

In DNA, the CDR3 is TGTGCCAGCAGCCAAGATTTGAGGCTAGCGGTAAGCACAGATACGCAGTATTTT. Its translation is CASSQDLRLAVSTDTQYF. The chain carries TRBV3-1 (or the pseudogene TRBV3-2) and TRBJ2-3; 7 bases align to TRBD2. V was pared by 0 bases and J by 0 bases, with 9 bases of the junction left unmatched. From germline, CDR1 is LGHDT and CDR2 YNNKEL (reference sequence). The CDR3 consists of 18 residues.